This T cell receptor (beta chain) stems from a study of early T cells in non-severe SARS-CoV-2 infection (dated by TCRdb to the early 2020s). About the study as a whole: Because TCR sequencing was done on bulk RNA from unsorted whole blood, the alpha and beta chains could not be paired.

The CDR3 covers 16 residues, taking in both the cysteine and the phenylalanine. Only the CDR3 region is kept as DNA, spanning 48 bases read in frame from base 1. V sheds 0 bases and J sheds 5 bases, leaving 16 bases between their ends. The germline V gene encodes CDR1 LGHNA and CDR2 YSLEER. Summary of the overall study and its limitations: VDJdb matching was skewed toward anti-spike CD8 responses, so virus-specific expansions were likely underestimated and private and CD4 specificities were missed.

Libraries were prepared through 5' RACE. Sequencing relied on a NextSeq 500. Unique molecular identifiers were attached to individual cDNA molecules in the TCR library protocol so that sequencing error and PCR bias could be corrected. Sequencing covered both TCR alpha and beta chains, and within each sample the abundances of alpha and beta sequences were tightly co-correlated. The original pipeline was this. V gene, J gene and CDR3 annotation of TCR sequences was performed with Decombinator V4. TCRs were defined as expanded if a significant change between any two time points was detected under a Poisson model with p below 0.0001. TCR abundances were normalised to the total number of TCRs sequenced per sample and were expressed as counts per million. MAIT TCRs were defined by TRAV1-2 paired with TRAJ12, TRAJ20 or TRAJ33, and iNKT TCRs by TRAV10 paired with TRAJ18. VDJdb, accessed on 1 November 2021, was searched for TCRs annotated for CMV, EBV and SARS-CoV-2, and TCRs annotated for more than one antigen were excluded. Using fastp at Q25 and MiXCR, TCRdb reprocessed the public reads and kept productive beta chains. Duplicate CDR3 protein sequences are folded into a single record with the most common DNA and genes. TCRdb, not the authors, supplied the V and J calls. For this sample there are over 85,000 distinct CDR3 sequences; around 13% appear just once. About 6% of the sample is held by the ten biggest clonotypes.

A case-control design nested within a healthcare worker cohort in London, UK, was used, with weekly nasopharyngeal swab PCR tests and blood sampling performed. Between 23 and 31 March 2020, the week of the UK lockdown, healthcare workers were enrolled and then followed up weekly for as long as 16 weeks. This clonotype was counted a few times. This clone's antigen is unknown. The input lacks base qualities; no much larger clone sits a single base away. The sequencing sample was made of whole blood. This clonotype was sampled from an adult who was a healthcare worker with PCR-confirmed SARS-CoV-2 infection or an uninfected control (not recorded which). The chain links TRBV4-3 with TRBJ2-5; TRBD2 could be the D gene, as 5 bases match. Here is the DNA: TGCGCCAGCAGCCAAGATGCAGTAGGGTCGGGGGAGACCCAGTACTTC. This sequence encodes CASSQDAVGSGETQYF.